A single TCR beta chain is shown here with its context. Antigen: not known. The same CDR3 can be traced to other DNA sequences in this sample. As defined, naive CD8 cells were CD45RO-negative and positively selected for CCR7, with terminally differentiated effector memory CD45RA+ cells excluded. Germline CDR1 LNHDA, CDR2 SQIVND (reference sequence). Deletions cut 4 bases from V and 5 bases from J, with 5 bases between. This CDR3 spans 12 amino acids. The data were obtained in a study of shared clonotypes between healthy human individuals. Study conclusions and caveats: A small donor pool kept down the genetic and exposure-history diversity that was represented.

Assay: immunoSEQ multiplex PCR; the TCRdb copy retains only in-frame clones and omits some. Found here are around 1,900,000 clones, just under 95% of them singletons; the top ten hold about 1.7%. The chain has TRBV19 and TRBJ2-2; possible D gene TRBD1, 5 bases. This TCR derives from a young man in good health. Some clones in this sample may be carry-over from other donors' samples. Sequencing input: naive CD8+ T cells from PBMCs. The chain's CDR3 is CASSTGTGELFF. For the CDR3, the DNA is TGTGCCAGTAGTACAGGGACCGGGGAGCTGTTTTTT.